The rows below give T cell receptor beta chains drawn from one sample of a study of blood T cell repertoires in COVID-19. The data were produced by immunoSEQ multiplex PCR, yet TCRdb's version contains in-frame clones alone and is incomplete. The top ten hold approximately 0.51% of the sample, which has about 31,000 clones, about 89% seen once. Sequenced sample: peripheral blood. These receptors all come from a woman between 35 and 50 years old with active or convalescent COVID-19. CDR3s include the opening cysteine and the closing phenylalanine or tryptophan. D genes are given only for firm matches. Some rows mark clone size as missing; the rest say once, few, many or name a class of expanded clone.

>NA|TRBV14|TRBJ1-2|NA
CASSPPGGGGLLYGYTF
TGTGCCAGCAGCCCGCCGGGGGGAGGGGGTCTCCTCTATGGCTACACCTTC
>NA|TRBV19|TRBJ1-3|NA
CASSLSTRLSGNTIYF
TGTGCCAGTAGTCTTAGCACGCGGCTTTCTGGAAACACCATATATTTT
>NA|TRBV6-5|TRBJ2-2|NA
CASSINTGELFF
TGTGCCAGCAGTATAAACACCGGGGAGCTGTTTTTT
>NA|TRBV3-1/TRBV3-2|TRBJ1-5|NA
CASSQDLLNQPQHF
TGTGCCAGCAGCCAAGATCTCCTCAATCAGCCCCAGCATTTT
>NA|TRBV4-2|TRBJ1-2|TRBD1
CASSQGEGQGEVRGYTF
TGTGCCAGCAGCCAAGGGGAGGGACAGGGGGAAGTACGGGGCTACACCTTC
>NA|TRBV9|TRBJ2-7|NA
CASSASTGTLDEQYF
TGTGCCAGCAGCGCCTCGACCGGGACATTGGACGAGCAGTACTTC
>NA|TRBV3-1/TRBV3-2|TRBJ2-1|TRBD2
CASSITSGGANEQFF
TGTGCCAGCAGCATCACTAGCGGGGGGGCCAATGAGCAGTTCTTC
>NA|TRBV9|TRBJ2-7|NA
CASSVDEGGFDEQYF
TGTGCCAGCAGCGTAGACGAGGGGGGGTTCGACGAGCAGTACTTC
>NA|TRBV7-8|TRBJ2-5|TRBD1
CASSLLLRFRDRGLQETQYF
TGTGCCAGCAGCTTATTACTGAGGTTTCGGGACAGGGGGTTACAAGAGACCCAGTACTTC
>NA|TRBV11-2|TRBJ2-2|NA
CASSLDGEFRNTGELFF
TGTGCCAGCAGCTTAGATGGGGAGTTCCGAAACACCGGGGAGCTGTTTTTT
>NA|TRBV18|TRBJ1-2|NA
CASSPLAEPSEDGYTF
TGTGCCAGCTCACCGCTGGCAGAACCTTCTGAGGATGGCTACACCTTC
>NA|TRBV5-6|TRBJ2-7|TRBD2
CASSLRFGLAGGGDEQYF
TGTGCCAGCAGCTTGAGGTTCGGGCTAGCGGGGGGCGGGGACGAGCAGTACTTC
>NA|TRBV14|TRBJ2-3|NA
CASSLMTMSTDTQYF
TGTGCCAGCAGCCTAATGACTATGTCCACAGATACGCAGTATTTT
>NA|TRBV6-5|TRBJ2-7|NA
CASSYSRDKSYEQYF
TGTGCCAGCAGTTACTCGAGGGACAAGTCCTACGAGCAGTACTTC
>once|TRBV28|TRBJ1-2|NA
CASSLKWGRPRNGYTF
TGTGCCAGCAGTTTAAAGTGGGGCAGGCCACGGAATGGCTACACCTTC
>NA|TRBV5-6|TRBJ2-7|NA
CASSFLRVREQYF
TGTGCCAGCAGCTTCCTCCGGGTGCGCGAGCAGTACTTC
>NA|TRBV5-1|TRBJ2-5|TRBD1
CASSSTGGRETQYF
TGCGCCAGCAGCTCGACAGGGGGCCGGGAGACCCAGTACTTC
>NA|TRBV10-3|TRBJ2-7|TRBD1
CAISWNRGEEQYF
TGTGCCATCAGTTGGAACAGGGGGGAAGAGCAGTACTTC
>few|TRBV21-1|TRBJ2-1|NA
CASSKGGRAPNNEQFF
TGTGCCAGCAGCAAAGGAGGCAGGGCCCCTAACAATGAGCAGTTCTTC
>NA|TRBV3-1/TRBV3-2|TRBJ1-6|NA
CASSQDYMRSPLHF
TGTGCCAGCAGCCAAGATTACATGAGGTCACCCCTCCACTTT
>NA|TRBV5-1|TRBJ2-3|TRBD2
CASSLGAGDDTDTQYF
TGCGCCAGCAGCTTGGGGGCGGGGGATGACACAGATACGCAGTATTTT
>NA|TRBV14|TRBJ2-1|NA
CATTRSNNEQFF
TGTGCCACCACTAGGAGTAACAATGAGCAGTTCTTC
>NA|TRBV7-3|TRBJ1-1|NA
CASSLNRDTEAFF
TGTGCCAGCAGCCTAAACAGGGACACTGAAGCTTTCTTT
>NA|TRBV5-5|TRBJ2-5|TRBD2
CASSFQTSGGGETQYF
TGTGCCAGCAGCTTCCAGACTAGCGGGGGAGGGGAGACCCAGTACTTC
>NA|TRBV7-3|TRBJ2-1|TRBD2
CASSLTSGRVEQFF
TGTGCCAGCAGCCTTACTAGCGGGAGAGTTGAGCAGTTCTTC
>NA|TRBV5-4|TRBJ2-3|NA
CASSPPGIADTQYF
TGTGCCAGCAGCCCCCCCGGGATAGCGGATACGCAGTATTTT
>NA|TRBV11-2|TRBJ2-1|TRBD2
CASSSLAGGSYNEQFF
TGTGCCAGCAGCTCCCTAGCGGGGGGGTCCTACAATGAGCAGTTCTTC
>NA|TRBV2|TRBJ2-2|TRBD1
CASKTGTGNTGELFF
TGTGCCAGCAAAACCGGGACAGGGAACACCGGGGAGCTGTTTTTT
>NA|TRBV30|TRBJ1-2|TRBD1
CAWGTGYGYTF
TGTGCCTGGGGGACAGGCTATGGCTACACCTTC
>NA|TRBV3-1/TRBV3-2|TRBJ1-5|NA
CASSRYSNQPQHF
TGTGCCAGCAGCCGCTATAGCAATCAGCCCCAGCATTTT
>NA|TRBV6-5|TRBJ2-7|NA
CASSYSTGYEQYF
TGTGCCAGCAGTTACTCGACAGGTTACGAGCAGTACTTC
>NA|TRBV7-9|TRBJ2-3|TRBD2
CASSPLAGVPDTQYF
TGTGCCAGCAGCCCGTTAGCGGGAGTGCCAGATACGCAGTATTTT
>NA|TRBV6-2/TRBV6-3|TRBJ1-1|NA
CASSSASPEAFF
TGTGCCAGCAGTTCTGCTAGTCCTGAAGCTTTCTTT
>NA|TRBV7-2|TRBJ2-1|TRBD2
CASSLDGGGPSNEQFF
TGTGCCAGCAGCTTAGATGGCGGGGGGCCTAGCAATGAGCAGTTCTTC
>NA|TRBV14|TRBJ2-5|TRBD2
CASSRGSGGPQETQYF
TGTGCCAGCAGCCGGGGGAGCGGGGGGCCCCAAGAGACCCAGTACTTC
>NA|TRBV19|TRBJ1-2|TRBD1
CASSISRDRGRFYGYTF
TGTGCCAGTAGTATTTCCCGGGACAGGGGGCGCTTTTATGGCTACACCTTC
>NA|TRBV5-1|TRBJ2-1|NA
CASSFRAGNEQFF
TGCGCCAGCAGCTTCAGAGCGGGCAATGAGCAGTTCTTC
>NA|TRBV28|TRBJ2-1|NA
CASGRRTDSSYNEQFF
TGTGCCAGCGGAAGGAGGACCGATAGCTCCTACAATGAGCAGTTCTTC
>few|TRBV18|TRBJ2-7|NA
CASSTSSVHEQYF
TGTGCCAGCTCCACTAGCTCCGTTCACGAGCAGTACTTC
>NA|TRBV5-4|TRBJ1-4|TRBD1
CASRDRINEKLFF
TGTGCCAGCAGGGACAGGATTAATGAAAAACTGTTTTTT
>NA|TRBV2|TRBJ1-4|NA
CASRSQPGREKLFF
TGTGCCAGCAGGAGTCAGCCAGGGCGTGAAAAACTGTTTTTT
>NA|TRBV5-6|TRBJ1-2|NA
CASSLPAEGVDGNGYTF
TGTGCCAGCAGCTTACCTGCCGAGGGGGTGGATGGCAATGGCTACACCTTC
>NA|TRBV6-2/TRBV6-3|TRBJ1-5|NA
CASSYSLTARMNQPQHF
TGTGCCAGCAGTTACTCCTTGACAGCGCGAATGAATCAGCCCCAGCATTTT
>NA|TRBV11-3|TRBJ1-3|NA
CASSYGGSGNTIYF
TGTGCCAGCAGCTACGGCGGCTCTGGAAACACCATATATTTT
>NA|TRBV7-9|TRBJ2-7|TRBD1
CASSLAGQLRIYEQYF
TGTGCCAGCAGCTTAGCGGGACAGCTCCGCATCTACGAGCAGTACTTC
>once|TRBV27|TRBJ2-7|TRBD2
CASRRAGGPQSYEQYF
TGTGCCAGCCGCCGTGCGGGAGGGCCTCAAAGCTACGAGCAGTACTTC
>NA|TRBV7-6|TRBJ1-5|NA
CASSLERDSNQPQHF
TGTGCCAGCAGCTTAGAACGGGATAGCAATCAGCCCCAGCATTTT
>NA|TRBV9|TRBJ2-1|TRBD2
CASSPQGTRLRDEQFF
TGTGCCAGCAGCCCCCAAGGGACTAGGTTACGGGATGAGCAGTTCTTC
>NA|TRBV12-3/TRBV12-4|TRBJ1-4|NA
CASSLGASVVFF
TGTGCCAGCAGTTTGGGAGCATCTGTGGTGTTTTTT
>NA|TRBV5-4|TRBJ1-3|NA
CASSSSISGNTIYF
TGTGCCAGCAGCTCCTCTATTTCTGGAAACACCATATATTTT
>NA|TRBV9|TRBJ2-3|TRBD1
CASSVARDRVGTDTQYF
TGTGCCAGCAGCGTAGCCCGGGACAGGGTTGGCACAGATACGCAGTATTTT
>NA|TRBV27|TRBJ1-1|NA
CASSLEENTEAFF
TGTGCCAGCAGTTTAGAGGAGAACACTGAAGCTTTCTTT
>NA|TRBV19|TRBJ2-1|TRBD2
CATARVVLAGGVDEQFF
TGTGCCACCGCCCGGGTGGTACTAGCGGGAGGGGTGGATGAGCAGTTCTTC